What follows is one TCR beta chain and its context. This sample is drawn from a study of cytomegalovirus exposure and HLA in healthy donors. Trimming cost V 0 bases and J 2 bases, with 15 bases left between them. This CDR3 has 16 amino acids. Germline CDR1 SGHKS, CDR2 YYEKEE (reference sequence). The PCR used 60 Vbeta and 13 Jbeta primers. Profiling relied on immunoSEQ multiplex PCR, and the TCRdb table lists in-frame clones only, not all of them. Found here are some 140,000 clones, 72% of them singletons; the top ten hold less than 4.5%. The chain couples TRBV5-5 to TRBJ2-7; a possible D gene is TRBD2 (7 bases). The sequenced material came from PBMCs. The source is a middle-aged man in good health and CMV-seropositive. CDR3 nucleotides: TGTGCCAGCAGCTTGGTTGTGGGGGGGCAGCCCTACGAGCAGTACTTC. Translation gives CASSLVVGGQPYEQYF.